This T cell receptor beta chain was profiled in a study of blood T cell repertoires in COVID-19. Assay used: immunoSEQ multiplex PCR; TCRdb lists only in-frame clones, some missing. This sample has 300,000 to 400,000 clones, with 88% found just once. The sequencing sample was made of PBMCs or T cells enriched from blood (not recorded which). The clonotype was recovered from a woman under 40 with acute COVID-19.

CDR3 in amino acids: CASSHLTGLAGYNEQFF. CDR3 coding DNA: TGCGCCAGCAGCCACCTTACCGGACTAGCGGGGTACAATGAGCAGTTCTTC. The J gene is TRBJ2-1, the V gene TRBV4-1, with 12 positions matching TRBD2. Looked up from germline, CDR1 is MGHRA and CDR2 is YSYEKL. This CDR3 region has 17 residues. Losses at the gene ends were 3 bases for V and 4 bases for J; bases not matched to a gene: 7.